This T cell receptor (beta chain) was observed in a study of blood T cell repertoires in COVID-19. Study overall: The United States, Italy and Spain provided the acute and convalescent COVID-19 samples. In each case, the material was cDNA or gDNA derived from T cells, B-cell-depleted T cells, or PBMCs.

Under the authors' procedure: Reference gene primer amplification in the assay estimated nucleated cell counts. Profiled with immunoSEQ multiplex PCR; TCRdb holds only in-frame clones, not every one. D and trimming come from the DNA, and the V and J calls and clone size come from that table. The sample contains roughly 150,000 clones, just under 90% of which appear only once. CDR1 and CDR2 (germline): MNHEY, SMNVEV (reference sequence). The CDR3 has 16 residues. V was clipped by 3 bases and J by 0 bases, with 9 bases between them. Sequenced input: peripheral blood. This TCR derives from a woman of 80 years or more with acute or convalescent COVID-19. This rearrangement joins TRBV27 to TRBJ2-6; D ambiguous. The CDR3 region is CASSFGGFSGANVLTF. CDR3 in DNA: TGTGCCAGCAGTTTTGGTGGCTTCTCTGGGGCCAACGTCCTGACTTTC.